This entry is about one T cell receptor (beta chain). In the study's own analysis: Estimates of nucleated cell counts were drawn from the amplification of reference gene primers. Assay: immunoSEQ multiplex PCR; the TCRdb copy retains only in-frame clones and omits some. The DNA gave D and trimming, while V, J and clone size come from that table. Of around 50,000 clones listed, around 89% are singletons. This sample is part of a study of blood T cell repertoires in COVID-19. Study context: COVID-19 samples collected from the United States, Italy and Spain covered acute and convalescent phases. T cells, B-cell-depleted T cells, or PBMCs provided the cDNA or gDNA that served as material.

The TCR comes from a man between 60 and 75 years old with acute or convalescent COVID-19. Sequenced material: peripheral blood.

The CDR3 nucleotides are TGTGCCAGCAGCGTAGGGCAAGGGGCGACAGATACGCAGTATTTT. Its protein product is CASSVGQGATDTQYF. This chain uses TRBV9 with TRBJ2-3; D might be TRBD1 (5 bases). Germline V gives CDR1 SGDLS, CDR2 YYNGEE. Trimming removed 0 bases at V and 3 bases at J, with 11 bases between. This CDR3 is 15 amino acids long. The full variable domain, with the rest looked up from reference TRBV9 and TRBJ2-3, is DSGVTQTPKHLITATGQRVTLRCSPRSGDLSVYWYQQSLDQGLQFLIQYYNGEERAKGNILERFSAQQFPDLHSELNLSSLELGDSALYFCASSVGQGATDTQYFGPGTRLTVL.